The 17 T cell receptor beta chains in this list originate from one sample, sequenced in a study of blood T cell repertoires in COVID-19. The data were produced by immunoSEQ multiplex PCR, yet TCRdb's version contains in-frame clones alone and is incomplete. This table holds about 190,000 clones, 75% to 90% found once. The specimen sequenced was peripheral blood. Source of these receptors: a man aged 35 to 55 with acute or convalescent COVID-19.

A few counts support this clone. The gene calls are TRBV2 and TRBJ1-5, with 12 bases lining up with TRBD1. The V segment lost 8 bases and the J segment 2 bases; nucleotides outside the gene matches: 4. The CDR3 spans 15 residues. Germline-derived CDR1 and CDR2 are SNHLY and FYNNEI. This CDR3 is CASGRDRGRNQPQHF. Here the CDR3 DNA reads TGTGCCAGCGGAAGGGACAGGGGGCGCAATCAGCCCCAGCATTTT.

The chain combines TRBV7-2 with TRBJ1-2; a possible D gene is TRBD1 (5 bases). Germline V gives CDR1 SGHTA, CDR2 FQGNSA. Trimming took off 1 base at V and 5 bases at J, with 23 bases between the two ends. The CDR3 is 18 residues long. The CDR3 nucleotides read TGTGCCAGCAGCTTAGAGTCAACAGGACGGAGCCGACTTTATGGCTACACCTTC. Translation gives CASSLESTGRSRLYGYTF.

V usage is TRBV5-5 and J usage is TRBJ2-1, with 11 bases identical to TRBD2. The germline V gene has CDR1 SGHKS and CDR2 YYEKEE (reference sequence). V lost 0 bases and J lost 6; bases outside the gene matches: 5. This CDR3 is 16 amino acids long. The CDR3 sequence: CASSLEVAGGPNEQFF. The CDR3 nucleotides are TGTGCCAGCAGCTTGGAGGTAGCGGGGGGGCCCAATGAGCAGTTCTTC.

This clone was counted once. The chain is built from TRBV9 and TRBJ2-3, with D perhaps matching TRBD2 (6 bases). With 0 bases removed from V and 7 bases from J, the gap between germline ends came to 15 bases. The CDR3 has 15 residues. The V gene's germline CDR1 is SGDLS and CDR2 YYNGEE. This CDR3 is CASSVGTSLGYTQYF. CDR3 nucleotides: TGTGCCAGCAGCGTAGGCACTAGCTTGGGATATACGCAGTATTTT.

V and J are TRBV7-2 and TRBJ2-6; 8 nucleotides line up with TRBD1. The germline CDR1 and CDR2 sequences are SGHTA and FQGNSA. Trimming at V came to 4 bases and at J to 0 bases, leaving 8 bases not matched to a gene. CDR3 size: 18 residues. The CDR3 is CASSYTGGTSSGANVLTF. The CDR3 nucleotides are TGTGCCAGCAGCTATACAGGGGGTACGAGCTCTGGGGCCAACGTCCTGACTTTC.

The rearrangement joins TRBV2 to TRBJ2-3, with 11 positions matching TRBD2. The V gene end was trimmed by 4 bases and the J gene end by 4 bases; junction bases not matched to a gene: 4. The CDR3 spans 15 residues. From germline, CDR1 is SNHLY and CDR2 FYNNEI. The CDR3 DNA sequence: TGTGCCAGCAGTGGAATAGCGGGGGGGCCAGATACGCAGTATTTT. Translating gives CASSGIAGGPDTQYF.

A few counts support this clone. The V gene is TRBV10-2, the J gene TRBJ1-1; 8 positions agree with TRBD1. The germline gives CDR1 WSHSY, CDR2 SAAADI. V dropped 8 bases and J dropped 1; count of bases not matched to a gene: 3. This CDR3 is built from 13 residues. CDR3 DNA: TGCGCCAGCTCGGACAGGGAGAACACTGAAGCTTTCTTT. It encodes CASSDRENTEAFF.

The chain combines TRBV5-1 with TRBJ2-7; 8 positions match TRBD1. Germline V CDR1 and CDR2: SGHRS, YFSETQ. The CDR3 sequence is 14 residues long. With V trimmed by 4 bases and J by 2 bases, 5 bases remained unmatched. In DNA form, the CDR3 reads TGCGCCAGCAGCCCGGGACAGGCCCCCTACGAGCAGTACTTC. Its protein is CASSPGQAPYEQYF. Variable domain in full (rest from reference TRBV5-1 and TRBJ2-7): KAGVTQTPRYLIKTRGQQVTLSCSPISGHRSVSWYQQTPGQGLQFLFEYFSETQRNKGNFPGRFSGRQFSNSRSEMNVSTLELGDSALYLCASSPGQAPYEQYFGPGTRLTVT.

This chain joins TRBV7-2 and TRBJ1-2; no clear D gene. Germline CDR1 is SGHTA and CDR2 is FQGNSA. CDR3 length: 14 amino acids. The V gene lost 5 bases and the J gene lost 7 bases, with 17 bases spanning the gap. The CDR3 loop is CASSISGGEGGYTF. CDR3 DNA: TGTGCCAGCAGCATAAGCGGTGGGGAGGGTGGCTACACCTTC.

This chain joins TRBV12-3 or TRBV12-4 and TRBJ1-2; D not certain. The V and J ends lost 6 bases and 2 bases respectively, with 10 bases between them. The CDR3 extends over 13 amino acids. In DNA, the CDR3 is TGTGCCAGCAGCCCGGTACCGAACTATGGCTACACCTTC. Its protein is CASSPVPNYGYTF.

The V call is TRBV5-1, the J call TRBJ1-1; tentatively, D is TRBD1 (6 bases). The CDR3 totals 16 residues. Germline loops: CDR1 SGHRS, CDR2 YFSETQ. With 0 bases removed from V and 1 base from J, the gap between germline ends came to 13 bases. CDR3 protein: CASSLAAGAQNTEAFF. The CDR3 DNA follows: TGCGCCAGCAGCTTGGCCGCAGGGGCCCAGAACACTGAAGCTTTCTTT.

CDR3 region: CASSPWGTGQGGYTF. The CDR3 DNA sequence: TGTGCCAGCAGCCCCTGGGGGACAGGGCAAGGAGGCTACACCTTC. V and J are TRBV7-2 and TRBJ1-2, with 9 bases aligning to TRBD1. The CDR3 runs 15 residues. Germline V lookup: CDR1 SGHTA, CDR2 FQGNSA. The V segment lost 5 bases and the J segment 8 bases; nucleotides outside the gene matches: 12.

This clone has just a few counts. V and J are TRBV2 and TRBJ2-1, with TRBD2 matching 7 bases. Germline CDR1 reads SNHLY; CDR2 reads FYNNEI. With V trimmed by 8 bases and J by 0 bases, 25 bases remained unmatched. This CDR3 is built from 21 residues. Here the CDR3 DNA reads TGTGCCAGCGGCCGTCCTGTGAGCGGGGCTACTGATAAAAGCTCCTACAATGAGCAGTTCTTC. Protein: CASGRPVSGATDKSSYNEQFF.

The gene calls are TRBV5-4 and TRBJ2-1; TRBD2 agrees at 16 bases. V lost 3 bases, J lost 4 bases, and 7 bases stayed unmatched. This CDR3 is built from 18 residues. Germline V gene lookup returns CDR1 SGHNT and CDR2 YYREEE (reference sequence). For the CDR3, the DNA is TGTGCCAGCAGCTCCGGGACTAGCGGGGGGGCTATATACAATGAGCAGTTCTTC. Translating it yields CASSSGTSGGAIYNEQFF.

This clone was recorded many times. The V and J genes are TRBV5-1 and TRBJ1-3; no reliable D call. The CDR3 runs 13 residues. Germline CDR1 reads SGHRS; CDR2 reads YFSETQ. The ends were cut back, 1 base at V and 9 bases at J, with 11 bases in the middle. In DNA form, the CDR3 reads TGCGCCAGCAGCTTGTCCAATGAGGGCACCATATATTTT. This codes for CASSLSNEGTIYF.

CDR3 amino acids: CATSDNRVLDTEAFF. CDR3 in DNA: TGTGCCACCAGTGATAACAGGGTTTTGGACACTGAAGCTTTCTTT. This sequence joins TRBV24-1 and TRBJ1-1; the D gene is possibly TRBD1 (6 bases). V was trimmed by 3 bases and J by 3 bases, leaving 13 bases between them. There are 15 residues in the CDR3. The germline gives CDR1 KGHDR, CDR2 SFDVKD.

This sequence joins TRBV4-3 and TRBJ1-2; 7 bases fit TRBD1. This CDR3 comprises 16 residues. Trimming removed 0 bases from V and 8 bases from J; junction bases left unmatched: 12. Germline lookup yields CDR1 LGHNA and CDR2 YSLEER. For the CDR3, the DNA is TGCGCCAGCAGCCAAGATAGGGCCGACAGGGTGCGCGGCTACACCTTC. Its translation: CASSQDRADRVRGYTF.